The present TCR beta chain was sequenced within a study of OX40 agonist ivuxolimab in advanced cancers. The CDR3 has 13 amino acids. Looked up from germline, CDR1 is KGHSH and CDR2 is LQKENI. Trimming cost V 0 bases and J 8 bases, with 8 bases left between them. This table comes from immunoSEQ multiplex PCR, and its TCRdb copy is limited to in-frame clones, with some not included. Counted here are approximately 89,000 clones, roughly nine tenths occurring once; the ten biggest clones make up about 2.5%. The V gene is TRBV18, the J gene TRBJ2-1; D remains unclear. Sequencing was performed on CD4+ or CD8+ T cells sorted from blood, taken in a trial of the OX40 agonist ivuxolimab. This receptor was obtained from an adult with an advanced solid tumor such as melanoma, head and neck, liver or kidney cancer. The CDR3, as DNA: TGTGCCAGCTCACCACCGAATGTCGATGAGCAGTTCTTC. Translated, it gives CASSPPNVDEQFF.